This T cell receptor beta chain was sequenced during a study of glioma-infiltrating T cells. The study's findings and limits: Non-neoplastic patients had below-expected tissue-blood divergence, while all gliomas exceeded expectation. CDR3 overlap between tissue and blood was very small.

The table lists this clonotype with many counts. No antigen is known for it. Amplification of TCR alpha and beta CDR3 regions from RNA used iRepertoire nested multiplex PCR. MiXCR was run by TCRdb on the multiplex PCR reads, yielding one entry per CDR3 protein. The data hold some 160,000 distinct CDR3 sequences, with about 46% observed a single time. The TCR sequence derives from a human donor with low-grade glioma or glioblastoma, undergoing nonglioma brain surgery, or in good health (not recorded which). Sequencing was carried out using glioma tissue, nonneoplastic brain tissue, or PBMCs (not recorded which).

The CDR3 nucleotides are TGTGCCAGCAGCCAGACTAGCGGGAGTGCAGATACGCAGTATTTT. This translates into CASSQTSGSADTQYF. The chain employs TRBV6-1 and TRBJ2-3, with TRBD2 matching over 12 bases. J lost 4 bases, V lost 6 bases, and 5 bases had no gene match. Looked up from germline, CDR1 is MNHNS and CDR2 is SASEGT. This CDR3 spans 15 amino acids.